Listed here are 20 T cell receptor beta chains from one sample, sequenced in a study of cytomegalovirus exposure and HLA in healthy donors. Use of 60 Vbeta and 13 Jbeta primers characterized the PCR. The method was immunoSEQ multiplex PCR; TCRdb's version includes in-frame clones alone and lacks a portion of them. The data contain over 150,000 clones, roughly three quarters of them seen just once; the ten biggest clones take up 7.4%. Sequenced sample: PBMCs. All receptors derive from a male donor in good health and CMV-seropositive.

The V gene is TRBV5-1, the J gene TRBJ2-5, with D tentatively TRBD1 (6 bases). The J call may be mistaken, given a closer DNA end match to TRBJ2-7. The CDR3 contains 14 residues. CDR1 and CDR2 from the germline V gene are SGHRS and YFSETQ. CDR3 in amino acids: CASATTGFTYEQYF. In DNA form, the CDR3 reads TGCGCCAGCGCGACGACAGGATTTACCTACGAGCAGTACTTC.

The chain links TRBV5-1 to TRBJ1-1; 7 bases agree with TRBD1. The J segment lost 3 bases and the V segment lost 0 bases, leaving 2 bases of the junction unmatched. Germline CDR1 is SGHRS and CDR2 is YFSETQ. The CDR3 sequence is 14 residues long. The CDR3 DNA reads as TGCGCCAGCAGCTTGGTAGGGGGCCACACTGAAGCTTTCTTT. Translating it yields CASSLVGGHTEAFF.

The V and J genes are TRBV25-1 and TRBJ2-7; no reliable D call. The ends were cut back, 3 bases at V and 4 bases at J, with 7 bases in the middle. The CDR3 is 12 amino acids. Germline CDR1 and CDR2: MGHDK and SYGVNS. CDR3 in DNA: TGTGCCAGCAGTGAGGCCGCTTACGAGCAGTACTTC. Residues: CASSEAAYEQYF.

The CDR3 loop reads CASRRLAGEGTQYF. CDR3 sequence (DNA): TGTGCCAGCAGACGACTAGCGGGGGAAGGAACGCAGTATTTT. The V gene is TRBV11-2, the J gene TRBJ2-3, with TRBD2 matching over 12 bases. V lost 6 bases to trimming and J lost 9 bases; unmatched junction nucleotides: 7. The CDR3 is made up of 14 amino acids. Germline loops: CDR1 SGHAT, CDR2 FQNNGV.

This chain links TRBV9 with TRBJ1-2, with D perhaps TRBD1 (6 bases). CDR1 SGDLS and CDR2 YYNGEE come from the germline V gene. The V and J ends lost 3 bases and 5 bases respectively, with 23 bases between them. The length of the CDR3 is 17 residues. The CDR3 loop is CASSESSDGGPGYGYTF. For the CDR3, the DNA is TGTGCCAGCAGCGAGAGCTCGGACGGGGGGCCGGGGTATGGCTACACCTTC.

The rearrangement links TRBV19 to TRBJ1-1; TRBD1 matches 8 bases. J gave up 5 bases and V 7 bases, and 9 bases lay outside the gene matches. The CDR3 spans 14 residues. Germline V gene sequence: CDR1 LNHDA, CDR2 SQIVND (reference sequence). The CDR3 DNA reads as TGTGCCAGTATAGTGGGGACAGGAATTACTGAAGCTTTCTTT. Protein: CASIVGTGITEAFF.

The J gene is TRBJ1-1, the V gene TRBV5-6, with TRBD1 identical over 7 bases. Germline CDR1 SGHDT, CDR2 YYEEEE. Trimming at V came to 4 bases and at J to 7 bases, leaving 7 bases not matched to a gene. The CDR3 consists of 13 residues. The CDR3 sequence: CASSILNRGEAFF. The DNA for the CDR3 is TGTGCCAGCAGCATATTAAACAGGGGTGAAGCTTTCTTT.

V usage is TRBV7-3 and J usage is TRBJ2-3; 7 bases agree with TRBD2. This CDR3 has 15 amino acids. Germline CDR1 SGHTA, CDR2 FQGTGA. Trimming took 1 base from V and 4 from J; bases not matched to a gene: 5. The DNA for the CDR3 is TGTGCCAGCAGCTTAATTGGCGGGGGTCCAGATACGCAGTATTTT. This encodes CASSLIGGGPDTQYF.

The chain carries TRBV5-4 and TRBJ1-3; D gene unclear. The CDR3 is 14 residues long. The germline V gene has CDR1 SGHNT and CDR2 YYREEE (reference sequence). The V end lost 4 bases, the J end lost 0 bases, and 8 bases lay between the germline ends. The CDR3 loop is CASSPSLSGNTIYF. The CDR3 DNA follows: TGTGCCAGCAGCCCGTCACTCTCTGGAAACACCATATATTTT.

This clone was seen a handful of times. The V and J genes are TRBV11-3 and TRBJ1-2; D perhaps matches TRBD1 (5 bases). CDR3 length: 14 residues. Germline CDR1 reads SGHNT; CDR2 reads YENEEA. V lost 2 bases and J lost 5, with 12 bases in between. DNA of the CDR3: TGTGCCAGCAGCTTAACGCGGGACTCTTATGGCTACACCTTC. Translating it yields CASSLTRDSYGYTF.

This chain joins TRBV30 and TRBJ2-2; D perhaps matches TRBD2 (5 bases). The germline CDR1 and CDR2 sequences are GTSNPN and SVGIG (reference sequence). V gave up 0 bases and J gave up 7 bases, with 9 bases separating them. The CDR3 consists of 13 residues. The CDR3 nucleotides are TGTGCCTGGAGTGTAACCGGGGTCGGGGAGCTGTTTTTT. Its translation is CAWSVTGVGELFF.

This sequence joins TRBV6-1 and TRBJ1-5, with TRBD1 identical over 9 bases. There are 15 residues in the CDR3. V shed 6 bases and J 6 bases; nucleotides not matched to a gene: 9. The germline V gene encodes CDR1 MNHNS and CDR2 SASEGT. The CDR3 loop is CASRWTGEDFQPQHF. Written as DNA, the CDR3 is TGTGCCAGCAGATGGACAGGGGAGGACTTTCAGCCCCAGCATTTT.

The chain uses TRBV5-5 and TRBJ2-7; D is perhaps TRBD1 (7 bases). There are 16 residues in the CDR3. Trimming shortened V by 4 bases and J by 0 bases, and 17 bases separated the two germline ends. Germline loops: CDR1 SGHKS, CDR2 YYEKEE (reference sequence). The CDR3 bases are TGTGCCAGCAGCCCCCGGGGGACAGTGAACTCCTACGAGCAGTACTTC. Protein sequence: CASSPRGTVNSYEQYF.

The V gene is TRBV30, the J gene TRBJ1-1; D call uncertain. Trimming pared 4 bases from V and 4 bases from J, leaving 13 bases between. This CDR3 is 13 amino acids long. Germline V gene data show CDR1 as GTSNPN and CDR2 as SVGIG (reference sequence). The CDR3 DNA reads as TGTGCCTGGACCGTACAGCTGGGCACTGAAGCTTTCTTT. It is translated as CAWTVQLGTEAFF.

V usage is TRBV2 and J usage is TRBJ1-1; D is perhaps TRBD1 (5 bases). Germline CDR1 is SNHLY and CDR2 is FYNNEI. This CDR3 is 15 amino acids long. The V end lost 2 bases, the J end lost 3 bases, and 13 bases lay between the germline ends. Here the CDR3 reads CASSEQGLTDTEAFF. The CDR3 DNA follows: TGTGCCAGCAGTGAACAGGGTTTAACGGACACTGAAGCTTTCTTT.

Of note for this clone: A read error may account for a junction end that differs from germline. This CDR3 is also generated by other DNA sequences in the sample. The chain combines TRBV5-1 with TRBJ2-3; a weak D match, TRBD1 (6 bases). The length of the CDR3 is 15 residues. The germline CDR1 and CDR2 sequences are SGHRS and YFSETQ. The CDR3 loop is CASSLDSSPTDTQYF. CDR3 coding DNA: TGTGCCAGCAGCTTGGACAGTTCACCTACAGATACGCAGTATTTT.

This rearrangement joins TRBV30 to TRBJ1-6, with D perhaps matching TRBD1 (6 bases). Germline V gene lookup returns CDR1 GTSNPN and CDR2 SVGIG (reference sequence). The CDR3 length is 14 residues. V was cut by 1 base and J by 8 bases, with 12 bases left in between. The DNA of the CDR3 is TGTGCCTGGAGTGCCGGAGGGGGGGATTCACCCCTCCACTTT. The encoded protein is CAWSAGGGDSPLHF.

V usage is TRBV5-4 and J usage is TRBJ2-7; 10 bases are shared with TRBD2. The CDR3 is 15 amino acids. After removal of 1 base from V and 4 bases from J, the junction contained 5 bases not matched to a gene. CDR1 and CDR2 from the germline V gene are SGHNT and YYREEE (reference sequence). The DNA of the CDR3 is TGTGCCAGCAGCTTGTCTAGCGGGGGAGTTTACGAGCAGTACTTC. Residues: CASSLSSGGVYEQYF.

This sequence joins TRBV27 and TRBJ1-5, with 8 bases lining up with TRBD1. Per the germline V gene, CDR1 is MNHEY and CDR2 is SMNVEV (reference sequence). The J segment lost 5 bases and the V segment lost 2 bases, leaving 11 bases of the junction unmatched. The CDR3 runs to 17 residues. CDR3 region: CASSLNPRDRFDQPQHF. Written as DNA, the CDR3 is TGTGCCAGCAGTTTAAACCCCCGGGACAGGTTTGATCAGCCCCAGCATTTT.

This clone was recorded only once. The chain has TRBV10-1 and TRBJ2-7; D possibly corresponds to TRBD1 (7 bases). The CDR3 sequence is 13 residues long. Per germline, CDR1 WNHNN and CDR2 SYGVQD (reference sequence). Trimming removed 8 bases at V and 9 bases at J, with 20 bases between. The CDR3 region has the DNA TGCGCCAGCCCAGAAGGTACAGGGGAGGCGCAGTACTTC. It encodes CASPEGTGEAQYF.